This T cell receptor beta chain derives from a study of a mutant IDH1 vaccine in newly diagnosed glioma (dated by TCRdb to about 2021). Background for the entire study: Eight vaccinations were administered to patients in weeks 1, 3, 5, 7, 11, 15, 19 and 23, corresponding to visits V03 through V10. Vaccination was initiated 4-6 weeks after radiotherapy alone, or concurrently with temozolomide cycles in the chemotherapy-containing groups. Prior to enrollment, patients had been given standard therapy consisting of radiotherapy alone, temozolomide alone, or radiochemotherapy with temozolomide, with the combination given to most patients. Of the 25 to 35 patients who were treated, about 62% were male and approximately 38% were female, and the mean age was approximately 40 years. Peripheral blood was drawn at six visits: V03 (baseline), V05, V07, V10, V12 and V13. For exploratory analyses, longitudinal TCRB deep sequencing was carried out in about 25 treated patients wherever samples were available.

This clone has a single count. This receptor's antigen is unknown. Base qualities are not provided; no much larger clone lies one nucleotide away. The time point label here, explained by the study, means: week 23, last vaccination. Each vaccine dose, consisting of 300 ug of a 20-mer mutant IDH1 peptide in Montanide, was administered subcutaneously with topical imiquimod. All donors had newly diagnosed IDH1-mutant astrocytomas of WHO grade 3 or 4 that showed loss of nuclear ATRX. The samples were drawn from NOA16, a multicentre, single-arm, open-label phase I trial in Germany that tested a mutant IDH1 peptide vaccine in humans for the first time. Genomic DNA for TCRB sequencing was extracted from EDTA blood using the DNeasy Blood and Tissue Kit. Libraries were built with the immunoSEQ multiplex PCR assay. Following the manufacturer's protocol, the hsTCRB Kit was used to amplify rearranged TCR beta chain sequences. Sequencing of TCRB libraries was carried out on an Illumina MiSeq. Per the source publication's procedure: Demultiplexing, trimming and gene mapping were performed with the kit vendor's proprietary platform. TCRdb took over this immuneACCESS table, retaining in-frame rearrangements with V and J assigned. Such tables are incomplete; in checked studies, under half of the missing clones stem from an unresolved V gene, and the remainder is unexplained. V, J and clone size derive from that table, while D and trimming were established from the DNA sequence. The sample records tens of thousands of clones, roughly 81% of which are singletons. The ten largest account for approximately 8.1% of the sample.

What the study reported, not specific to this receptor: No apparent relationship was observed between pseudoprogression and alterations in the top peripheral T cell clonotypes detected by TCRB sequencing. Selection of PBMC samples for TCRB deep sequencing was based on availability. The authors noted that analyses of patient blood samples could not be reproduced because of sample limitations. Immune responses induced by the vaccine were seen in around 93% of patients across multiple MHC alleles.

V lost 4 bases and J lost 4 bases, and the count of bases not matched to a germline gene is 3. The germline V gene (reference sequence) gives CDR1 as SEHNR and CDR2 as FQNEAQ. Inclusive of the bounding cysteine and phenylalanine, the CDR3 is 14 residues long. This entry keeps only the CDR3 DNA: 42 bases, framed from base 1. The source is a woman in her forties with glioma. Some clones in this sample may be carry-over from other donors' samples. Recombination joined TRBV7-9 with TRBJ2-5, and 10 junction bases match TRBD2. Sequencing used PBMCs, obtained from a glioma patient whose treatment included an IDH1 peptide vaccine. The CDR3 loop reads CASSSSGGGETQYF. The sequence in DNA is TGTGCCAGCAGCTCCAGCGGGGGGGGAGAGACCCAGTACTTC.